This T cell receptor beta chain emerged from a study of cytomegalovirus exposure and HLA in healthy donors. Study-level points and caveats: Previously analyzed data showed that most TCR beta V segments were productive at a frequency of about 90% or about 30%. Rare sequences made up most TCRs, while some public TCRs were found in many donors. Associated with cytomegalovirus, according to the listing, were 150 to 200 TCR beta chains.

A remark on this clone: The antigen remains undetermined.

PCR involved 60 Vbeta and 13 Jbeta primers. Generated by immunoSEQ multiplex PCR, the TCRdb table keeps only in-frame clones and is missing some. Of about 60,000 clones in the sample, around four fifths are singletons; the top ten hold around 1.5%. CDR3 length: 13 residues. V lost 5 bases and J 8 bases, leaving 12 bases between the germline ends. The germline CDR1 and CDR2 sequences are SEHNR and FQNEAQ (reference sequence). This TCR was sampled from a man aged 25 to 40 in good health and CMV-seronegative. The V and J genes are TRBV7-9 and TRBJ1-4; no clear D gene. Material for sequencing was PBMCs. CDR3 sequence (DNA): TGTGCCAGCAGCCCGACCGGGTGGGAAAAACTGTTTTTT. This gives the protein CASSPTGWEKLFF.